A selection of T cell receptor beta chains follows, all from one sample in a study of graft-versus-host responses after intestinal transplantation. The method was immunoSEQ multiplex PCR; TCRdb's version includes in-frame clones alone and lacks a portion of them. The table shows 85,000 to 90,000 clones, with around nine tenths occurring only once. Their recognized antigens are unknown. Source: unstimulated CD4+ T cells sorted from spleen or lymph node cells, taken before intestinal transplant. The receptor set was obtained from a human donor who received an intestinal transplant. CDR3s include the opening cysteine and the closing phenylalanine or tryptophan. The D gene is left open where the match is weak. Only some rows state a clone size, as once, few, many or a class for expanded clones.

J	D	length	V	size	DNA	CDR3
TRBJ2-5	TRBD1	15	TRBV6-5	.	TGTGCCAGCAGCTCCGGACAGGGGGCATCGGAGACCCAGTACTTC	CASSSGQGASETQYF
TRBJ2-5	TRBD1	17	TRBV28	.	TGTGCCAGCAGTCCTACCAGGACAGGGCTGGGAAAAGAGACCCAGTACTTC	CASSPTRTGLGKETQYF
TRBJ2-1	TRBD2	16	TRBV6-6	.	TGTGCCAGCAGTTCCCCTAGCGGGAGGGGTCACAATGAGCAGTTCTTC	CASSSPSGRGHNEQFF
TRBJ2-2	TRBD2	17	TRBV29-1	once	TGCAGCTCCAGGGGGGATAGCGGGAGGGCCGGGTCCGGGGAGCTGTTTTTT	CSSRGDSGRAGSGELFF
TRBJ2-7	.	12	TRBV6-4	.	TGTGCCAGCAGCAAATATAGCTACGAGCAGTACTTC	CASSKYSYEQYF
TRBJ2-7	.	15	TRBV11-2	.	TGTGCCAGCAGCGTAGGACGGATGGGCTCCTACGAGCAGTACTTC	CASSVGRMGSYEQYF
TRBJ2-3	TRBD2	13	TRBV2	.	TGTGCCAGCATGCGGGGGGCCACAGATACGCAGTATTTT	CASMRGATDTQYF
TRBJ2-1	.	13	TRBV30	.	TGTGCCTGGGCCGGGCCCACTTCCAATGAGCAGTTCTTC	CAWAGPTSNEQFF
TRBJ1-4	TRBD1	15	TRBV18	.	TGTGCCAGCTCACCACGGACAGGTTCTAATGAAAAACTGTTTTTT	CASSPRTGSNEKLFF
TRBJ1-2	.	13	TRBV10-2	few	TGCGCCAGCAGTGTAGGGCTGGACTATGGCTACACCTTC	CASSVGLDYGYTF
TRBJ2-3	TRBD2	13	TRBV7-9	.	TGTGCCATCTCGACTAGCAGATCAGATACGCAGTATTTT	CAISTSRSDTQYF
TRBJ2-7	TRBD1	14	TRBV28	.	TGTGCCAGCACCCCGGGACAGACTTCCTACGAGCAGTACTTC	CASTPGQTSYEQYF
TRBJ1-5	.	16	TRBV6-6	few	TGTGCCAGCAGTCTGCCGACAGGATATAGCAATCAGCCCCAGCATTTT	CASSLPTGYSNQPQHF
TRBJ1-2	TRBD1	14	TRBV9	few	TGTGCCAGCAGCGAGACGACAGGGTACTATGGCTACACCTTC	CASSETTGYYGYTF